This T cell receptor beta chain stems from a study of shared clonotypes between healthy human individuals. Profiled with immunoSEQ multiplex PCR; TCRdb holds only in-frame clones, not every one. The sample includes 1.5 million to 2.5 million clones, 85% to 95% of them seen just once. CD8 cells regarded as naive lacked CD45RO, were positively chosen for CCR7, and omitted terminally differentiated effector memory CD45RA+ cells. The donor population consisted of healthy HIV-negative adults with no recent acute infections or vaccinations. This CDR3 contains 15 residues. CDR1 and CDR2 (germline): MNHEY, SMNVEV (reference sequence). Trimming left V 6 bases short and J 0 bases short, with 14 bases between.

This receptor was obtained from a young man in good health. The V gene is TRBV27, the J gene TRBJ1-1, with D uncertain. Material: naive CD8+ T cells sorted from blood. The CDR3 reads CASSNRDGVNTEAFF. In DNA form, the CDR3 reads TGTGCCAGCAGCAACAGAGACGGAGTGAACACTGAAGCTTTCTTT.